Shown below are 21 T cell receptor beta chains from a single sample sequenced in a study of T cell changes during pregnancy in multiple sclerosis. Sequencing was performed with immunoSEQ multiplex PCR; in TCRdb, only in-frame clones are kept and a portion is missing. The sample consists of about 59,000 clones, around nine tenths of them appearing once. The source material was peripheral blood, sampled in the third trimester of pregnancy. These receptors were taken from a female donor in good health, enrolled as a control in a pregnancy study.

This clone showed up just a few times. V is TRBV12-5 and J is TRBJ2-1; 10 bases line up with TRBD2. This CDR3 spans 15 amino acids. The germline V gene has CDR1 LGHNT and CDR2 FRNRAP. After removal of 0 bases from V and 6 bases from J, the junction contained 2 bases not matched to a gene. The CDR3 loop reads CASGLVAGGVNEQFF. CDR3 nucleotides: TGTGCTAGTGGTTTGGTAGCGGGAGGGGTCAATGAGCAGTTCTTC.

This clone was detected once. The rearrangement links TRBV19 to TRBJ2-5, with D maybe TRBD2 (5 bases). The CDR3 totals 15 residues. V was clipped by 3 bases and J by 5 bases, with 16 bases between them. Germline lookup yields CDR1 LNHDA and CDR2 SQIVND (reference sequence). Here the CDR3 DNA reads TGTGCCAGTAGTATTCTTGGGAGTAAGGGCGAGACCCAGTACTTC. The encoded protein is CASSILGSKGETQYF.

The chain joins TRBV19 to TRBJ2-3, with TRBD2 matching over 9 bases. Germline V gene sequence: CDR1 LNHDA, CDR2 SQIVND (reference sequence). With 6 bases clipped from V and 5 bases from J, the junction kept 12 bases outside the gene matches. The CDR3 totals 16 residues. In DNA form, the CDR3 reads TGTGCCAGTAGCAAGCGGGGGGCCCCTCCCGGAGATACGCAGTATTTT. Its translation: CASSKRGAPPGDTQYF. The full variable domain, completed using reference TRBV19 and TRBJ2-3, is DGGITQSPKYLFRKEGQNVTLSCEQNLNHDAMYWYRQDPGQGLRLIYYSQIVNDFQKGDIAEGYSVSREKKESFPLTVTSAQKNPTAFYLCASSKRGAPPGDTQYFGPGTRLTVL.

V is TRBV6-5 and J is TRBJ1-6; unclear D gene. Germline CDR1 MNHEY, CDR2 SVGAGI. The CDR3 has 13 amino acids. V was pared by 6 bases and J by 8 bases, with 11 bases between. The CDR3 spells CASSFGTDSPLHF. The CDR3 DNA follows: TGTGCCAGCAGCTTTGGAACAGATTCACCCCTCCACTTT.

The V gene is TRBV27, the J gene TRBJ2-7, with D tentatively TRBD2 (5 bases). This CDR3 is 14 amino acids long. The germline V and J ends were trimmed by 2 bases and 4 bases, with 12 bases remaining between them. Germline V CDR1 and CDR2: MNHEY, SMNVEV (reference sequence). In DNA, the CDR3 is TGTGCCAGCAGTTTAAACAGCGGTATTTACGAGCAGTACTTC. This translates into CASSLNSGIYEQYF.

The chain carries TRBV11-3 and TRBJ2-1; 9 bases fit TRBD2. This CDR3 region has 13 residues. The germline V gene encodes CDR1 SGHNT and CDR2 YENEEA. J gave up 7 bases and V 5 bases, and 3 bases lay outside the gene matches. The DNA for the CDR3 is TGTGCCAGCAGCGTAGCGGGAGAAAATGAGCAGTTCTTC. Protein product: CASSVAGENEQFF.

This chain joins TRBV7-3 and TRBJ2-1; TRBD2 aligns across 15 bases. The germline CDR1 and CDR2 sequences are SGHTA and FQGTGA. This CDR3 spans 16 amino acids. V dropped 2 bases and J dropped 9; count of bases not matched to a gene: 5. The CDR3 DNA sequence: TGTGCCAGCAGCTTATTCGGGACTAGCGGGGGGACTGAGCAGTTCTTC. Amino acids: CASSLFGTSGGTEQFF.

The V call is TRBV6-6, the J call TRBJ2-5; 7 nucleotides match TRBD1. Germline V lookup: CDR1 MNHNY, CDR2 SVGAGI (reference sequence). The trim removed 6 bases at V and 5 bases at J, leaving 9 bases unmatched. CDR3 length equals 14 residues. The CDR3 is CASRPPQGMETQYF. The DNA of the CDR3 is TGTGCCAGCAGACCCCCACAGGGGATGGAGACCCAGTACTTC.

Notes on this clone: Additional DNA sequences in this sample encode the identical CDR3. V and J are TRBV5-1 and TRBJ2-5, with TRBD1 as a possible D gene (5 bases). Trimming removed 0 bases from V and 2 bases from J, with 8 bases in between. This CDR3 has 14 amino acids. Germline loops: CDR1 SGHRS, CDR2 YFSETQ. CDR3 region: CASSLEPGQETQYF. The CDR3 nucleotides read TGCGCCAGCAGCTTGGAGCCAGGGCAAGAGACCCAGTACTTC.

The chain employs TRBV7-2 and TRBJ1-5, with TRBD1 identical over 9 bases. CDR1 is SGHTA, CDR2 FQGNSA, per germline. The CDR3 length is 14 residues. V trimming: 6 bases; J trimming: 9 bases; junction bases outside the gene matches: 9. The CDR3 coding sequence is TGTGCCAGCAGTCGTCCCGGGACAGGGTGGCCCCAGCATTTT. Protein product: CASSRPGTGWPQHF.

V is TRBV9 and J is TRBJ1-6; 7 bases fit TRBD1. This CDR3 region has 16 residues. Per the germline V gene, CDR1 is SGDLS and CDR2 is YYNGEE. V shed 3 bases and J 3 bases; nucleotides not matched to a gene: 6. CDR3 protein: CASSGTGTDYNSPLHF. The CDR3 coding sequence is TGTGCCAGCAGCGGAACCGGGACAGACTATAATTCACCCCTCCACTTT.

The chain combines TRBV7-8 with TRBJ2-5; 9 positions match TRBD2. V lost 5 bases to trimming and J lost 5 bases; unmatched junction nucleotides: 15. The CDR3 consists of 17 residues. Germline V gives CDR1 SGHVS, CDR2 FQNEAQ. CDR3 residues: CASSPRPVAGAWETQYF. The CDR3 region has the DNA TGTGCCAGCAGCCCACGACCCGTAGCGGGAGCTTGGGAGACCCAGTACTTC.

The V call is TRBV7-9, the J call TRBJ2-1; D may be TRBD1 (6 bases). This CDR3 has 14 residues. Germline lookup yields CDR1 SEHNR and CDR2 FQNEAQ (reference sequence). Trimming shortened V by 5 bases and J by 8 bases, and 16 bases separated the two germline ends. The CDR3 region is CASSHGVKGDEQFF. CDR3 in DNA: TGTGCCAGCAGCCACGGGGTAAAGGGGGATGAGCAGTTCTTC. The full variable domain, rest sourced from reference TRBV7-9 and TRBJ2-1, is DTGVSQNPRHKITKRGQNVTFRCDPISEHNRLYWYRQTLGQGPEFLTYFQNEAQLEKSRLLSDRFSAERPKGSFSTLEIQRTEQGDSAMYLCASSHGVKGDEQFFGPGTRLTVL.

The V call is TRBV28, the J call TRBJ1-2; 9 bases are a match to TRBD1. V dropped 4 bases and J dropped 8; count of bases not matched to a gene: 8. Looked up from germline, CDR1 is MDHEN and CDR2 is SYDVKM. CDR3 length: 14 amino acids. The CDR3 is CASSYLTGGWGYTF. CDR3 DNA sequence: TGTGCCAGCAGTTACCTAACAGGGGGCTGGGGCTACACCTTC.

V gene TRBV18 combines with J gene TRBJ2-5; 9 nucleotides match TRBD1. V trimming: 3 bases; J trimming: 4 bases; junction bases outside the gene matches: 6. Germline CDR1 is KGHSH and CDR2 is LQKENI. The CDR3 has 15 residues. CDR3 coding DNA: TGTGCCAGCTCACCCGACAGGGGGTTTGCAGAGACCCAGTACTTC. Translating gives CASSPDRGFAETQYF. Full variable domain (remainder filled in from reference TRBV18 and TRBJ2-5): NAGVMQNPRHLVRRRGQEARLRCSPMKGHSHVYWYRQLPEEGLKFMVYLQKENIIDESGMPKERFSAEFPKEGPSILRIQQVVRGDSAAYFCASSPDRGFAETQYFGPGTRLLVL.

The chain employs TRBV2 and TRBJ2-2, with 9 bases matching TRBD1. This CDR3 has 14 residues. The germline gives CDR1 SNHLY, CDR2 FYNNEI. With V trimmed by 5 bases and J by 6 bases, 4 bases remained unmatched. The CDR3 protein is CASSLQGASGELFF. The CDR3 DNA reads TGTGCCAGCAGTCTACAGGGGGCCTCCGGGGAGCTGTTTTTT.

CDR3 protein: CATRNLAGEDEQFF. Written as DNA, the CDR3 is TGTGCCACCCGGAATCTAGCGGGTGAAGATGAGCAGTTCTTC. The rearrangement uses TRBV10-3 and TRBJ2-1, with TRBD2 identical over 8 bases. CDR1 is ENHRY and CDR2 is SYGVKD in the germline V gene. The CDR3 spans 14 residues. V was clipped by 10 bases and J by 8 bases; unmatched bases: 13.

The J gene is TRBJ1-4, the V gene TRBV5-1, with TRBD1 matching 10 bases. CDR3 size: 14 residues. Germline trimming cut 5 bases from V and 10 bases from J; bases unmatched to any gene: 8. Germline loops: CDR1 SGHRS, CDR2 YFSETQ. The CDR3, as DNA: TGCGCCAGCAGTACCGGGACAGGGGCGGTAAAACTGTTTTTT. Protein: CASSTGTGAVKLFF. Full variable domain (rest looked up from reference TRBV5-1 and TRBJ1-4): KAGVTQTPRYLIKTRGQQVTLSCSPISGHRSVSWYQQTPGQGLQFLFEYFSETQRNKGNFPGRFSGRQFSNSRSEMNVSTLELGDSALYLCASSTGTGAVKLFFGSGTQLSVL.

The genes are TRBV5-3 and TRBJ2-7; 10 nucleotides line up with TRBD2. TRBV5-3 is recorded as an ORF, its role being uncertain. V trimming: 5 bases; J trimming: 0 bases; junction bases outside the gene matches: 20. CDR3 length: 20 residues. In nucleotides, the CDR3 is TGTGCCAGAAGTGGCAGTATAGCGGGGGGACCGCCCGCCAGCTCCTACGAGCAGTACTTC. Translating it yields CARSGSIAGGPPASSYEQYF.

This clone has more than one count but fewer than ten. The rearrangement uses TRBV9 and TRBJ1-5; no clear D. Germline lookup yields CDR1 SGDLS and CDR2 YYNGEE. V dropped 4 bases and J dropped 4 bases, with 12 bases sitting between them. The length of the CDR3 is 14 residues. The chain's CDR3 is CASSRRSDNQPQHF. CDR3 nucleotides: TGTGCCAGCAGCCGCAGGTCCGATAATCAGCCCCAGCATTTT.

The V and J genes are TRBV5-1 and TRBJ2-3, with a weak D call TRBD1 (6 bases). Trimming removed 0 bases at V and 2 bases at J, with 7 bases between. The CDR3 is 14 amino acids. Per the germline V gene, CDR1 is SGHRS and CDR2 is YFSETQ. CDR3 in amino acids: CASSLGTDTDTQYF. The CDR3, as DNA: TGCGCCAGCAGCTTGGGGACAGACACAGATACGCAGTATTTT.